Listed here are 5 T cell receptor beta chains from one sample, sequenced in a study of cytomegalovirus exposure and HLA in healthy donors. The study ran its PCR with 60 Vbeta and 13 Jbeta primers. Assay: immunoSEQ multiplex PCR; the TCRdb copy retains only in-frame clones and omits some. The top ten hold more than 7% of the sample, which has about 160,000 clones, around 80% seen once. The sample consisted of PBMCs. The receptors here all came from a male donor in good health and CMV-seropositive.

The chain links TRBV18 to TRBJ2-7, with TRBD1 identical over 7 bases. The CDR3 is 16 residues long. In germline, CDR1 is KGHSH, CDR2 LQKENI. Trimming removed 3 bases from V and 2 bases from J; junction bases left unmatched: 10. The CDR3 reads CASSPNLRQGTYEQYF. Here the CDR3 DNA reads TGTGCCAGCTCACCTAATCTCAGACAGGGTACCTACGAGCAGTACTTC.

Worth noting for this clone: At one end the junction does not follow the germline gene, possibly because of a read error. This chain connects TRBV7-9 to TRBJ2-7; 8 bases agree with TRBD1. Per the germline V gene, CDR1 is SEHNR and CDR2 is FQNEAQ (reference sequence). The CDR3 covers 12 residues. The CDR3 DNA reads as TGTTCCAGCAGCTCCGACAGGGGCGAGCAGTACTTC. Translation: CSSSSDRGEQYF.

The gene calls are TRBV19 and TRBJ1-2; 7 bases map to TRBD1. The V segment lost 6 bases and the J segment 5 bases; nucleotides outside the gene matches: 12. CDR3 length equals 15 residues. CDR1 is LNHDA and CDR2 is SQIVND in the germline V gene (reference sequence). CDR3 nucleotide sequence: TGTGCCAGTAGGTCTGGGACAGCGTTTGGATATGGCTACACCTTC. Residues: CASRSGTAFGYGYTF.

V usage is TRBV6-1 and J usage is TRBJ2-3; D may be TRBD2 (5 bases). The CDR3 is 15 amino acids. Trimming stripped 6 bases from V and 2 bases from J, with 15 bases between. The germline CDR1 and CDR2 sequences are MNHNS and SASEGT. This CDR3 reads CASSVGSYFTDTQYF. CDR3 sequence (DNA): TGTGCCAGCAGCGTGGGGAGTTACTTCACAGATACGCAGTATTTT.

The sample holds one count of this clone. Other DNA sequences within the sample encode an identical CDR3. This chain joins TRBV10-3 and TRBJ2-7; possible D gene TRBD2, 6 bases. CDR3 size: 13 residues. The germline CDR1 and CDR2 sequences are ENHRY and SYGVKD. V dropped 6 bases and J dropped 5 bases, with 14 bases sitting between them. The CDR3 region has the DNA TGTGCCATCAGGCCCGGAGGGGACCACGAGCAGTACTTC. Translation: CAIRPGGDHEQYF.